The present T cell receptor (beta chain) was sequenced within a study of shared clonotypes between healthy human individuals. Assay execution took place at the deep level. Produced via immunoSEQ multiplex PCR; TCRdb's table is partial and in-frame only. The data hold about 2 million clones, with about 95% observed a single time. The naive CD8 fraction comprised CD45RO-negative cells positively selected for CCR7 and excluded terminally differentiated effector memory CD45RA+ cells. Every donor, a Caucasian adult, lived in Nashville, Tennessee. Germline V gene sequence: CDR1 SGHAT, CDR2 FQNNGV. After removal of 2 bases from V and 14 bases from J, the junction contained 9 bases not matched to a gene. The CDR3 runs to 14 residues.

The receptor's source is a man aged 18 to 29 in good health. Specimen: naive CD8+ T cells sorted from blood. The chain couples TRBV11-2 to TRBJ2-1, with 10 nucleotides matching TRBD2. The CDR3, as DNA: TGTGCCAGCAGCTTAATGACTAGCGGGCCAGCGGAGTTCTTC. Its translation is CASSLMTSGPAEFF.